This TCR beta chain is from a study of monozygotic twins with inflammatory bowel disease. Study outcomes and limitations: Cells of different T cell subtypes could not be told apart. The sharing of clonotypes with others was lower in IBD patients than in healthy twins, especially with disease activity. For repertoire similarity, concordant twins did not differ from discordant twins, possibly because power was limited.

In regard to this clonotype: Its antigen is undetermined.

The germline V gene has CDR1 DFQATT and CDR2 SNEGSKA (reference sequence). The CDR3 contains 13 residues. Per TCR library, 3,500 to 4,000 ng of total RNA was used. TCRdb reprocessed the 5' RACE reads and reports one entry per CDR3 protein, with no DNA. This table lists a few hundred thousand distinct CDR3 sequences. The sequence was obtained from a human donor with ulcerative colitis or Crohn's disease, or a healthy co-twin of an affected twin (not recorded which). The V call is TRBV20-1, the J call TRBJ2-3; TCRdb proposes TRBD1, but this gene call is untestable without DNA. The sequencing sample was made of blood. The chain's CDR3 is CSARPQGADTQYF.